This T cell receptor (beta chain) was sequenced during a study of PD-1 blockade in classical Hodgkin lymphoma. General study results and limits: Newly diagnosed patients had baseline TCR diversity that was reportedly lower than that of healthy donors.

The sample's time point: newly diagnosed, previously untreated cHL patient sample. Comparator PBMCs were from newly diagnosed, untreated classical Hodgkin lymphoma. TCRdb's copy holds only in-frame clones and misses some; the assay was immunoSEQ multiplex PCR. The sample has tens of thousands of clones, around 90% seen once; the top ten hold approximately 4.9%. Points on this clone: The antigen remains undetermined.

The V segment lost 3 bases and the J segment 9 bases; nucleotides outside the gene matches: 8. The CDR3 has 15 residues. Germline CDR1 and CDR2: MGHRA and YSYEKL. The sequenced material came from peripheral blood mononuclear cells (PBMCs). The clonotype originates from a human donor with classical Hodgkin lymphoma. The chain couples TRBV4-1 to TRBJ2-4; 10 bases map to TRBD2. CDR3 in DNA: TGCGCCAGCAGCCAGGTCCTAGCGGGAGCGGTCATTCAGTACTTC. Translation: CASSQVLAGAVIQYF.